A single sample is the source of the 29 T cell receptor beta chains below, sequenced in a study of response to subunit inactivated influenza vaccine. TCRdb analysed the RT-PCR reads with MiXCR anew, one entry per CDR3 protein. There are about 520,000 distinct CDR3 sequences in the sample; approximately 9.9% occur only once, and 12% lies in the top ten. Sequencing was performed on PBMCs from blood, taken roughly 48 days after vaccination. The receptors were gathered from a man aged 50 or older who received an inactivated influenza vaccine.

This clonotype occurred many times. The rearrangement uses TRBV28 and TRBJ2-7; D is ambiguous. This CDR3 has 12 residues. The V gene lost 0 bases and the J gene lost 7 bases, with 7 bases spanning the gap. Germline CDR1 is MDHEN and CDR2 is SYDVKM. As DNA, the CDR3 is TGTGCCAGCAGTTTATGGAAACAGGAGCAGTACTTC. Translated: CASSLWKQEQYF.

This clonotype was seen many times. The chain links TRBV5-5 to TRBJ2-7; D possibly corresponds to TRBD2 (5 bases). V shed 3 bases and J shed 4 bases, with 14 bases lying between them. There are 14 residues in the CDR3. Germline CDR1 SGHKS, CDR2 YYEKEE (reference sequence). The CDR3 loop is CASSSPGKGYEQYF. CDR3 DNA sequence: TGTGCCAGCAGCTCCCCGGGGAAAGGGTACGAGCAGTACTTC.

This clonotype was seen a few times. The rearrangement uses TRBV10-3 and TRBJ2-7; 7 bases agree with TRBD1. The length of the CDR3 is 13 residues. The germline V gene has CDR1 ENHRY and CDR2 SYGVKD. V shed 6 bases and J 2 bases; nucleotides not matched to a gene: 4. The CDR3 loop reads CAISRDRTYEQYF. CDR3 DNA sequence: TGTGCCATCAGCAGGGACAGAACCTACGAGCAGTACTTC.

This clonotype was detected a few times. The CDR3 loop reads CASSRGGIDAGEQFF. CDR3 bases: TGTGCCAGCAGTCGCGGGGGGATCGACGCAGGCGAGCAGTTCTTC. V usage is TRBV6-1 and J usage is TRBJ2-1; 8 nucleotides match TRBD2. The CDR3 length is 15 residues. After removal of 5 bases from V and 10 bases from J, the junction contained 13 bases not matched to a gene. Germline CDR1 is MNHNS and CDR2 is SASEGT.

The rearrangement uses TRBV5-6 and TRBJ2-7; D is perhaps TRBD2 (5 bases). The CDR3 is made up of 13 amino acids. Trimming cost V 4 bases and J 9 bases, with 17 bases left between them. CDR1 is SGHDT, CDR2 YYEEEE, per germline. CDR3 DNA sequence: TGTGCCAGCAGCCTTCTTTCCGTGAGGGTGCAGTACTTC. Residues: CASSLLSVRVQYF.

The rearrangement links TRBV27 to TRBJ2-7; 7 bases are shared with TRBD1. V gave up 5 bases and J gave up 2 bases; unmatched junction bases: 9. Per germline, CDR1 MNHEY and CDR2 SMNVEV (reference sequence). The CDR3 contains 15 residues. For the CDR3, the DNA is TGTGCCAGCAGTCCAGACAGGGTAATCCCCTACGAGCAGTACTTC. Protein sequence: CASSPDRVIPYEQYF.

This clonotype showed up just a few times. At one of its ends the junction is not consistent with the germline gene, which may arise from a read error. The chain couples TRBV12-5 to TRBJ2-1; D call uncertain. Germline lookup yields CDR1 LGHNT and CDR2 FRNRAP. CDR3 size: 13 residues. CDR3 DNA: TGTGCTAGTGGGCTTGGGAATATTAATGGGCAGTTCTTC. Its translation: CASGLGNINGQFF.

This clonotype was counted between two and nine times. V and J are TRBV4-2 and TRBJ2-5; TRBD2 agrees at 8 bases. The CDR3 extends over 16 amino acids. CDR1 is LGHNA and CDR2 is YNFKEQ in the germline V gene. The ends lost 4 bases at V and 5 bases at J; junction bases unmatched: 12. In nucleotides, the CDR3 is TGTGCCAGCAGCCCTCCCGGGGCGGGGGGCCGGGAGACCCAGTACTTC. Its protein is CASSPPGAGGRETQYF.

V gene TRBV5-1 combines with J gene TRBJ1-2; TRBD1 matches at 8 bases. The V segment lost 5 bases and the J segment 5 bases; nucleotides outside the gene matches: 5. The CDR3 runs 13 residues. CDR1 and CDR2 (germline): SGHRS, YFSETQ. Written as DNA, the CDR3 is TGCGCCAGCAGACCAGGGGGCGAGTATGGCTACACCTTC. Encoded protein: CASRPGGEYGYTF.

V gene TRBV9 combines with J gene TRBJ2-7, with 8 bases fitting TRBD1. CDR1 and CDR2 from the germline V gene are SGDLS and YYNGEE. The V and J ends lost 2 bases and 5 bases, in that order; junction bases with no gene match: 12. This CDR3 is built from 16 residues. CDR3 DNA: TGTGCCAGCAGCGTGGGCATAGGACAGGGATACAACGAGCAGTACTTC. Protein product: CASSVGIGQGYNEQYF.

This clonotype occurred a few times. The CDR3: CASSVGQSVTGELFF. CDR3 coding DNA: TGTGCCAGCAGCGTAGGACAGAGTGTTACCGGGGAGCTGTTTTTT. This chain joins TRBV9 and TRBJ2-2, with D maybe TRBD1 (5 bases). The germline V gene has CDR1 SGDLS and CDR2 YYNGEE. The V gene lost 0 bases and the J gene lost 5 bases, with 11 bases spanning the gap. The CDR3 spans 15 residues. Drawing the rest from reference TRBV9 and TRBJ2-2, the complete variable domain is DSGVTQTPKHLITATGQRVTLRCSPRSGDLSVYWYQQSLDQGLQFLIQYYNGEERAKGNILERFSAQQFPDLHSELNLSSLELGDSALYFCASSVGQSVTGELFFGEGSRLTVL.

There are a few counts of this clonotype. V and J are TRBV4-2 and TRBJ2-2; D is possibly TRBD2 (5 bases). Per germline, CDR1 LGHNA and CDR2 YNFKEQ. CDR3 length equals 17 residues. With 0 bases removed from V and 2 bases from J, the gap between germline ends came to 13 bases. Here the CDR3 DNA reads TGTGCCAGCAGCCAAGAGGGGAGACAAATCAACACCGGGGAGCTGTTTTTT. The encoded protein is CASSQEGRQINTGELFF.

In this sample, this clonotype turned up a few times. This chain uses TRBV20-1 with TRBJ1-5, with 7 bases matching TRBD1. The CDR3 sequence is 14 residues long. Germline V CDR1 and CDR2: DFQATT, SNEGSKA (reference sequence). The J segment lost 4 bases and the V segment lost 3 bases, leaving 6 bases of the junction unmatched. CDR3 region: CSASVGGYNQPQHF. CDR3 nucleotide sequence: TGCAGTGCTAGTGTAGGGGGCTATAATCAGCCCCAGCATTTT.

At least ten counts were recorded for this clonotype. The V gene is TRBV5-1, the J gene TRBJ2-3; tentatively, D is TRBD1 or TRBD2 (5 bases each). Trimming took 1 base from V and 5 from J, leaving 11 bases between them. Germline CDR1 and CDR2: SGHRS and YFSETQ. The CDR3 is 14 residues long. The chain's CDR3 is CASSLSGAGDTQYF. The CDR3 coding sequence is TGCGCCAGCAGCTTGTCCGGGGCGGGAGATACGCAGTATTTT.

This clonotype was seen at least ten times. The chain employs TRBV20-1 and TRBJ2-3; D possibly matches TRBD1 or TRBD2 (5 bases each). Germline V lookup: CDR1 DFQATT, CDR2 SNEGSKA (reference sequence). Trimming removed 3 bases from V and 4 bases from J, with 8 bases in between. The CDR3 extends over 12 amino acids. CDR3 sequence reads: CSARVGADTQYF. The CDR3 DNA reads TGCAGTGCTAGGGTGGGGGCAGATACGCAGTATTTT.

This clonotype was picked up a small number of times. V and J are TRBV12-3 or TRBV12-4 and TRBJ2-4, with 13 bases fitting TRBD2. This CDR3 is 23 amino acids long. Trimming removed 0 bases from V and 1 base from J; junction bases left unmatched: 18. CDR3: CASSLAHRPRLLAGGLAKNIQYF. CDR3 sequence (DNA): TGTGCCAGCAGTTTAGCCCACAGGCCCCGGTTACTAGCGGGAGGGCTTGCCAAAAACATTCAGTACTTC.

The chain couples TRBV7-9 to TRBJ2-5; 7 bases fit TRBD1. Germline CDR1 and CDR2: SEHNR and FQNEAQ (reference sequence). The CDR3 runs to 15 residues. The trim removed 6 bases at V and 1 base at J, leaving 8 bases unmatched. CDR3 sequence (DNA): TGTGCCAGCAGACGGACGGGACAGCGCCAAGAGACCCAGTACTTC. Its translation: CASRRTGQRQETQYF.

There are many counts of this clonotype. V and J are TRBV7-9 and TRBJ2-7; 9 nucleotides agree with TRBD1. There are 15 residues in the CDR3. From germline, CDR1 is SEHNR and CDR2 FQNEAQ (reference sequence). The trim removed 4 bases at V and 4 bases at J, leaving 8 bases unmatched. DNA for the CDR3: TGTGCCAGCAGCTACGGACAGGGGAGTGGTTACGAGCAGTACTTC. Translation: CASSYGQGSGYEQYF.

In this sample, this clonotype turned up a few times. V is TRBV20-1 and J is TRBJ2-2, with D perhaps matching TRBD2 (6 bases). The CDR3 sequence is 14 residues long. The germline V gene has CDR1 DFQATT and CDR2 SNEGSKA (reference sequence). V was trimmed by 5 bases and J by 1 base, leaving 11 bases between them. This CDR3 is CSARTTRNTGELFF. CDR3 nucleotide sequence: TGCAGTGCTCGGACTACCCGGAACACCGGGGAGCTGTTTTTT.

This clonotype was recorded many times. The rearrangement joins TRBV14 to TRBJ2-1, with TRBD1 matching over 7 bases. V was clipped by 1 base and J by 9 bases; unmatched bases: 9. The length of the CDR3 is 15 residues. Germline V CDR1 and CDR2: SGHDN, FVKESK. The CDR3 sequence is CASSQGTGQWTEQFF. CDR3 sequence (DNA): TGTGCCAGCAGCCAAGGGACGGGACAGTGGACTGAGCAGTTCTTC.

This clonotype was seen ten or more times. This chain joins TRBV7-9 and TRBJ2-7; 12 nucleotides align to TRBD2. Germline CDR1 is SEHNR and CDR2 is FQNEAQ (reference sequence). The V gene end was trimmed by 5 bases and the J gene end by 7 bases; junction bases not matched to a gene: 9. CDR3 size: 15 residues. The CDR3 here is CASSTWTSGTREQYF. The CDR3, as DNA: TGTGCCAGCAGCACTTGGACTAGCGGGACAAGGGAGCAGTACTTC.

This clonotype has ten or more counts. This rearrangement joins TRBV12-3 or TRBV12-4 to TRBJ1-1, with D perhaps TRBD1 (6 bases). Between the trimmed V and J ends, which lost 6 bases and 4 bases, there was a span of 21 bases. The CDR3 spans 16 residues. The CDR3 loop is CASSRWGPTWTTEAFF. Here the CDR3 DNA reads TGTGCCAGCAGCCGATGGGGGCCTACTTGGACCACTGAAGCTTTCTTT.

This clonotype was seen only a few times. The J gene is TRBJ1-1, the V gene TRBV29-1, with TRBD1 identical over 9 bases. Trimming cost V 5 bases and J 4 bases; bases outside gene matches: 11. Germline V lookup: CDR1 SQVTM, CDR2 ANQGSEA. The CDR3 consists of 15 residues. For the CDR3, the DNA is TGCAGCGTTAACGGACAGGGGAGTTTAGGCACTGAAGCTTTCTTT. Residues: CSVNGQGSLGTEAFF. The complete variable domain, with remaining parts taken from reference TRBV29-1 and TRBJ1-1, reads SAVISQKPSRDICQRGTSLTIQCQVDSQVTMMFWYRQQPGQSLTLIATANQGSEATYESGFVIDKFPISRPNLTFSTLTVSNMSPEDSSIYLCSVNGQGSLGTEAFFGQGTRLTVV.

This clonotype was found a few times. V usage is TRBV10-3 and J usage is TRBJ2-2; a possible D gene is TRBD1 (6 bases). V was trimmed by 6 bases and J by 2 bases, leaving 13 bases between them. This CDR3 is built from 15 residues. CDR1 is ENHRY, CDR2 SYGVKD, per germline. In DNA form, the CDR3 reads TGTGCCATCAGCCCCGGGACACTCAACACCGGGGAGCTGTTTTTT. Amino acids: CAISPGTLNTGELFF.

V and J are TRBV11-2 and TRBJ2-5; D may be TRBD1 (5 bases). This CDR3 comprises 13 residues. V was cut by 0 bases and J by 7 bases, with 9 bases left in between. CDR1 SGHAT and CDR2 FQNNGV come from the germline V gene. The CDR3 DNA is TGTGCCAGCAGCTTAGACAGGGAAGGGACCCAGTACTTC. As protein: CASSLDREGTQYF.

Here the CDR3 DNA reads TGTGCCAGCAGCCAAACGAAGGTTCTCACCGGGGAGCTGTTTTTT. Translation: CASSQTKVLTGELFF. This sequence joins TRBV3-1 and TRBJ2-2; no clear D gene. Germline loops: CDR1 LGHDT, CDR2 YNNKEL (reference sequence). This CDR3 contains 15 residues. V lost 2 bases to trimming and J lost 4 bases, with 11 bases between them.

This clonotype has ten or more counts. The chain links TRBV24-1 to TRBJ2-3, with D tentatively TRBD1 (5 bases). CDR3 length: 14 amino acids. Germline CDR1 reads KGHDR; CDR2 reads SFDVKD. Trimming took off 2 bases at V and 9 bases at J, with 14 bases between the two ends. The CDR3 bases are TGTGCCACCAGTGATTCCAGGACAACGTCAACGCAGTATTTT. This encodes CATSDSRTTSTQYF.

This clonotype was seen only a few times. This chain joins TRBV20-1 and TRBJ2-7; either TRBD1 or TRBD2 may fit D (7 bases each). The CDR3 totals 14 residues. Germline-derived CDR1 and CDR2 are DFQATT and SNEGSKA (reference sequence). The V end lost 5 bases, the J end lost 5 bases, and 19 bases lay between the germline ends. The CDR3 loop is CSAQRGRGGNEQYF. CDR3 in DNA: TGCAGTGCTCAGCGAGGCAGGGGGGGCAACGAGCAGTACTTC.

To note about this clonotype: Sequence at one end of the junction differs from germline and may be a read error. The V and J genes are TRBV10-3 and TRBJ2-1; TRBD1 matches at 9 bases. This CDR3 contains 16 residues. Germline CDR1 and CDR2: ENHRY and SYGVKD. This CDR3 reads CAISKSGTGILHEQFF. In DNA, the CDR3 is TGTGCCATCAGTAAGTCCGGGACAGGGATTCTCCATGAGCAGTTCTTC.